This T cell receptor (beta chain) was found in a study of blood T cell repertoires in COVID-19 (dated by TCRdb to about 2020). Concerning the study at large: Samples covering the acute and convalescent phases of COVID-19 were provided by collaborators in the United States, Italy and Spain. The prospective study material was composed of cDNA or gDNA derived from T cells, B-cell-depleted T cells, or PBMCs. Deeply sampled blood TCRbeta repertoires from subjects exposed to, actively infected with, or recovered from COVID-19 were included in the dataset. The repertoires were released in a freely available public database intended as a resource for research on the immune response to SARS-CoV-2. The samples were drawn from the first 160 participants of the ongoing ImmuneRACE study and from 1,254 subjects provided by 6 global collaborators. Nearly every sample came with metadata listing a de-identified subject ID, COVID-19 status, age in years and sex. HLA class I and class II types, where available, came from metadata supplied by the sample provider rather than from assay-based typing. What the research found in general, with its limitations: Clinical and demographic metadata were provided uncurated, with the amount varying by source and participant.

CDR1 and CDR2 (SGHTA, FQGNSA) derive from the germline V gene. From its cysteine to its phenylalanine, the CDR3 spans 14 amino acids. Kept here is only the CDR3 DNA, which spans 42 bases and is read in frame from base 1. V drops 3 bases and J drops 7 bases, leaving 12 bases in between. To note about this clone: Which antigen it targets is not known. No base quality values were provided; no much bigger clone lies one nucleotide off.

Whole blood was collected in K2EDTA tubes by collaborating institutions according to the institutions' own protocols. For TCRbeta analysis, collaborator samples were shipped as frozen whole blood, as isolated PBMCs, or as DNA extracted from either sample type. TCRbeta CDR3 regions were amplified from genomic DNA using the immunoSEQ Assay, a bias-controlled multiplex PCR. The authors' pipeline ran thus. Within the assay, amplification of reference gene primers was used to estimate how many nucleated cells each sample contained. To quantify the absolute abundance of each unique TCRbeta CDR3 rearrangement, sequence reads were collapsed and filtered. For each sample, productive Simpson clonality was calculated by taking the square root of Simpson's diversity index across productive rearrangements. As stored in TCRdb, this immuneACCESS dataset retains in-frame rearrangements with V and J assigned. A fraction of the clones does not appear; measured against another copy, unresolved V genes explain less than half of the discrepancy, and the remainder lacks a known reason. For V, J and clone size, that table is used; D and trimming come from the DNA. This sample holds over 30,000 clones; 75% to 90% were observed only once. Of the sample, around 10% falls within the top ten clones.

What was sequenced was peripheral blood. The sequence derives from a man between 65 and 80 years old with acute or convalescent COVID-19. The sequence is built from TRBV7-2 and TRBJ1-4; possibly the D gene is TRBD1, per 6 matching bases. The nucleotide sequence is given as TGTGCCAGCAGCTTTACAGGGTCCGGTGAAAAACTGTTTTTT. This encodes CASSFTGSGEKLFF.